This is a list of T cell receptor beta chains from one sample in a study of blood T cell repertoires in COVID-19. Some clones are missing from TCRdb's copy, which holds only in-frame ones; the method was immunoSEQ multiplex PCR. The table shows more than 95,000 clones, with 70% to 90% occurring only once. The sample was peripheral blood. These receptors were obtained from a human donor in a cohort sampled during active COVID-19. CDR3s include the opening cysteine and the closing phenylalanine or tryptophan. D genes are given only for firm matches.

J,V,D,length,DNA,CDR3
TRBJ1-2,TRBV7-7,NA,16,TGTGCTAGCAGCTTACTTACCGGAGTCAGGGGATATGGCTACACCTTC,CASSLLTGVRGYGYTF
TRBJ2-7,TRBV29-1,TRBD1,13,TGCAGCCCTCGGACAGGGTGCTCCTACGAGCAGTACTTC,CSPRTGCSYEQYF
TRBJ1-4,TRBV12-3/TRBV12-4,NA,12,TGTGCCAGCAGTTGGGGAGCTGAAAAACTGTTTTTT,CASSWGAEKLFF
TRBJ1-6,TRBV25-1,NA,15,TGTGCCAGCAACCGGGGGGGGGTACTCGGGTCACCCCTCCACTTT,CASNRGGVLGSPLHF
TRBJ2-1,TRBV29-1,NA,14,TGCAGCGGCATCCCCCCGGACAGTACACAGGAGCAGTTCTTC,CSGIPPDSTQEQFF
TRBJ2-7,TRBV7-2,TRBD2,14,TGTGCCAGCAGCTTCACTAGCGCCTCCTACGAGCAGTACTTC,CASSFTSASYEQYF
TRBJ2-7,TRBV5-4,NA,14,TGTGCCAGCAGCTTCCCGACATATCCCTACGAGCAGTACTTC,CASSFPTYPYEQYF
TRBJ2-7,TRBV4-1,NA,15,TGCGCCAGCAGCCAAGCAGACTCAAGCTCCTACGAGCAGTACTTC,CASSQADSSSYEQYF
TRBJ1-1,TRBV28,TRBD1,14,TGTGCCAGCAGGGTGGACCGGGACAGGGCCTGGGCTTTCTTT,CASRVDRDRAWAFF
TRBJ2-7,TRBV7-2,TRBD1,16,TGTGCCAGCAGCTTAGTAACAGGGGGGTCCATTTACGAGCAGTACTTC,CASSLVTGGSIYEQYF
TRBJ2-3,TRBV5-8,TRBD2,16,TGTGCCAGCAGCTGGGGGACCGGGAGGGCCTTGGATACGCAGTATTTT,CASSWGTGRALDTQYF
TRBJ2-7,TRBV2,TRBD2,17,TGTGCCAGCAGCGAAGGTCCGCTCCTAGCGGGAGACCGCGAGCAGTACTTC,CASSEGPLLAGDREQYF
TRBJ2-1,TRBV5-1,TRBD1,17,TGCGCCAGCAGCATTCGACAGGGCATTGGGGCGGGCAATGAGCAGTTCTTC,CASSIRQGIGAGNEQFF